This TCR beta chain originates from a study of Graves' ophthalmopathy and Graves' hyperthyroidism. Study details: Blood was drawn at initial diagnosis, before any treatment.

The TCR beta CDR3 regions underwent amplification from RNA transcripts. After a first-round RT-PCR with HTBI primers, a second-round multiplex PCR was run. TCRdb ran MiXCR on the multiplex PCR reads and lists one entry per CDR3 protein. Among almost 750,000 distinct CDR3 sequences listed, 40% were seen once. V shed 3 bases and J 6 bases; nucleotides not matched to a gene: 10. Germline values: CDR1 LNHDA, CDR2 SQIVND (reference sequence). The CDR3 extends over 16 amino acids. The source material was peripheral blood. This clonotype was obtained from an adult man with Graves' ophthalmopathy. The chain has TRBV19 and TRBJ1-5, with 8 bases that match TRBD1. In nucleotides, the CDR3 is TGTGCCAGTAGTATTTCCGGACAGGGCCGTACTCAGCCCCAGCATTTT. Its protein is CASSISGQGRTQPQHF.